This T cell receptor beta chain emerged from a study of T cells in Graves' hyperthyroidism and ophthalmopathy. Turning to the study itself: Peripheral blood draws took place at initial diagnosis, ahead of any treatment.

This CDR3 contains 15 residues. CDR1 is SNHLY and CDR2 is FYNNEI in the germline V gene. Germline trimming cut 5 bases from V and 4 bases from J; bases unmatched to any gene: 8. Sample collection date corresponds to first hyperthyroidism diagnosis, prior to any ophthalmopathy symptoms. Authors of the study amplified TCR beta CDR3 regions from RNA transcripts. During a first-round RT-PCR of the TCR CDR3, the HTBI primer set was used. Each CDR3 protein gets one entry after TCRdb re-called the multiplex PCR reads with MiXCR. The sample includes about 290,000 distinct CDR3 sequences, 13% of them seen just once. This clonotype has ten or more counts. The antigen is not known. General study results and limits: Progression to ophthalmopathy was predicted a median of about six months early. Clonotypes that were expanded in thyroid above 0.001 mostly appeared in blood too.

The clonotype originates from a woman aged 25 to 39 with Graves' hyperthyroidism that later progressed to Graves' ophthalmopathy. This sequence joins TRBV2 and TRBJ1-2; 9 bases fit TRBD1. The specimen sequenced was blood. Here the CDR3 reads CASSPGTGSGYGYTF. The CDR3 DNA sequence: TGTGCCAGCAGTCCCGGGACAGGGTCGGGCTATGGCTACACCTTC.